This entry lists 3 T cell receptor beta chains sequenced from one sample in a study of T-cell memory formation after mild COVID-19. TCRdb re-derived calls from the 5' RACE reads in MiXCR, one entry per CDR3 protein. The data show about 400,000 distinct CDR3 sequences, roughly 15% seen once. Sequencing was carried out using PBMCs or a T cell subset sorted from them (not recorded which). These receptors were taken from a man younger than 30 who had mild COVID-19 (a few samples of this study predate the infection). Cell type and time point are not known.

The chain recombines TRBV5-5 with TRBJ1-2; D is possibly TRBD1 (6 bases). This CDR3 spans 14 amino acids. The V gene's germline CDR1 is SGHKS and CDR2 YYEKEE (reference sequence). Trimming stripped 1 base from V and 5 bases from J, with 12 bases between. The CDR3: CASSLNRDPYGYTF. CDR3 bases: TGTGCCAGCAGCTTGAACAGGGACCCTTATGGCTACACCTTC.

This clonotype has only a few counts. The chain has TRBV7-3 and TRBJ1-2, with D possibly being TRBD1 (6 bases). In germline, CDR1 is SGHTA, CDR2 FQGTGA. V was trimmed by 2 bases and J by 6 bases, leaving 13 bases between them. There are 14 residues in the CDR3. The CDR3 region is CASSLGGLRDGYTF. CDR3 sequence (DNA): TGTGCCAGCAGCTTAGGGGGCCTAAGGGATGGCTACACCTTC.

The CDR3: CASTPLDGVAYGYTF. CDR3 DNA: TGTGCCAGCACTCCCTTGGACGGGGTTGCCTATGGCTACACCTTC. The J gene is TRBJ1-2, the V gene TRBV7-2; D unclear. The CDR3 sequence is 15 residues long. From germline, CDR1 is SGHTA and CDR2 FQGNSA. V was trimmed by 7 bases and J by 4 bases, leaving 19 bases between them.